The present TCR beta chain was sequenced within a study of cytomegalovirus exposure and HLA in healthy donors. Overall study results and limits: Cytomegalovirus status was reportedly diagnosed by the classifier with high sensitivity and specificity. The tendency of first-cohort TCR clusters to co-occur in the 110 or so validation repertoires emerged from a later analysis. Listed as cytomegalovirus-associated were roughly 180 TCR beta chains.

Turning to this clone: What it binds is not known.

The table came from immunoSEQ multiplex PCR; TCRdb's copy has only in-frame clones and leaves some out. In the table there are roughly 150,000 clones, 94% of which are singletons. Sample: PBMCs. This TCR was sampled from a man younger than 35 in good health and CMV-seropositive.

Here the CDR3 DNA reads TGTGCCAGCAGTTCTCCGGGACAGGGCTACAATGAGCAGTTCTTC. Its translation is CASSSPGQGYNEQFF. The rearrangement joins TRBV27 to TRBJ2-1; the match to TRBD1 covers 9 bases. V lost 4 bases, J lost 3 bases, and 4 bases stayed unmatched. The germline V gene encodes CDR1 MNHEY and CDR2 SMNVEV (reference sequence). This CDR3 comprises 15 residues.